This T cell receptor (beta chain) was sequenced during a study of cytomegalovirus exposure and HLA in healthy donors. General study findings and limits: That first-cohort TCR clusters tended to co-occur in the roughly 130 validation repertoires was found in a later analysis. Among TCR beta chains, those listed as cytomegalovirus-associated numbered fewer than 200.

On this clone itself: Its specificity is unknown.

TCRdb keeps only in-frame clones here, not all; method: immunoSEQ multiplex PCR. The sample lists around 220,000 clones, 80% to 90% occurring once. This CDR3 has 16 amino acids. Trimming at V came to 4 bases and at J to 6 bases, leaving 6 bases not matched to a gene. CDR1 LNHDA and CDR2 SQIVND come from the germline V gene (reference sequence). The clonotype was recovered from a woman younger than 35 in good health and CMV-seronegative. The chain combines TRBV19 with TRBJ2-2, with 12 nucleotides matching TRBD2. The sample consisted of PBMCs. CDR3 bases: TGTGCCAGTAGTAATCCTCTAGCGGGAGGGCCCGGGGAGCTGTTTTTT. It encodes CASSNPLAGGPGELFF.